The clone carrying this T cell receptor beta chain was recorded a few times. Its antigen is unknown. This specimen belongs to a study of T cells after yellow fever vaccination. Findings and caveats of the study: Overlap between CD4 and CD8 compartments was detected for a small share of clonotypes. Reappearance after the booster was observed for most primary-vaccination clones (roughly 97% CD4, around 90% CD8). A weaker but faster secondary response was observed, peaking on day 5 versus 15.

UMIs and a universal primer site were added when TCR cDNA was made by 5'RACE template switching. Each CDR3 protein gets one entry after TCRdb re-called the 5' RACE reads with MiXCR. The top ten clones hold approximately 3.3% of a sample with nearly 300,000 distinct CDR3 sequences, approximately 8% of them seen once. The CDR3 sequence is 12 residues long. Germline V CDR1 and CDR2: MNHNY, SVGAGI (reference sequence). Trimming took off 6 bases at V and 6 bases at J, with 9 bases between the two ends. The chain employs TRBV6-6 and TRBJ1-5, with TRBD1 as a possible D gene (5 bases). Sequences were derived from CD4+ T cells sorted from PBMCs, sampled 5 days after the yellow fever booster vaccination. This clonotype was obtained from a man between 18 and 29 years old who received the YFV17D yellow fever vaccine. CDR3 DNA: TGTGCCAGCAGGGGGGTGGGTCAGCCCCAGCATTTT. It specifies CASRGVGQPQHF.